This T cell receptor beta chain was sequenced during a study of blood T cell repertoires in COVID-19. This CDR3 spans 18 amino acids. Per germline, CDR1 DFQATT and CDR2 SNEGSKA (reference sequence). The V segment lost 3 bases and the J segment 0 bases; nucleotides outside the gene matches: 9. Using immunoSEQ multiplex PCR, the repertoire was profiled, and TCRdb retains in-frame clones only, with some absent. The sample shows approximately 250,000 clones, just under 85% of them seen only once. Sample: peripheral blood. The chain couples TRBV20-1 to TRBJ2-1; TRBD2 matches at 12 bases. The sequence derives from a man aged 50-60 years with acute or convalescent COVID-19. CDR3 region: CSASSLAGGASSYNEQFF. CDR3 coding DNA: TGCAGTGCTAGTTCCCTAGCGGGGGGGGCGAGCTCCTACAATGAGCAGTTCTTC.